This TCR beta chain emerged from a study of blood T cell repertoires in COVID-19 (dated by TCRdb to the early 2020s). About the study as a whole: Samples from collaborators originated in the United States, Italy and Spain and spanned both the acute and convalescent phases of COVID-19. The prospective study material was composed of cDNA or gDNA derived from T cells, B-cell-depleted T cells, or PBMCs. The dataset comprised deeply sampled blood TCRbeta repertoires from subjects exposed to, actively infected with, or recovered from COVID-19. A freely available public database, intended as a resource for researchers studying the immune response to SARS-CoV-2, is where the repertoires were released. The samples were drawn from the first 160 participants of the ongoing ImmuneRACE study and from over a thousand subjects provided by 6 global collaborators. Sample metadata almost always included a de-identified subject ID, COVID-19 status, age in years and sex. Where available, HLA class I and class II types were taken from metadata supplied by the sample provider and were not determined by assay-based typing.

TCRbeta CDR3 regions were amplified from genomic DNA using the immunoSEQ Assay, a bias-controlled multiplex PCR. Per the source publication's procedure: The number of nucleated cells in each sample was estimated by amplification of reference gene primers within the assay. Sequence reads were collapsed and filtered to measure the absolute abundance of every unique TCRbeta CDR3 rearrangement. For each sample, productive Simpson clonality was calculated by taking the square root of Simpson's diversity index across productive rearrangements. TCRdb carries this immuneACCESS record with in-frame sequences only. Its versions omit some clonotypes, under half of them owing to an unresolved V gene in the studies checked, with the rest unexplained. V, J and clone size derive from that table, while D and trimming were established from the DNA sequence. In all, the sample holds over 200,000 clones, and approximately 90% of those were seen once. The leading ten clones occupy approximately 12% of the sample.

Overall results and qualifications from the work: Clinical and demographic metadata were provided uncurated, with the amount varying by source and participant.

The V and J ends are trimmed by 9 bases and 5 bases, leaving 15 bases between them. Counted from cysteine to phenylalanine, this CDR3 has 13 amino acids. Only the CDR3 DNA is retained, 39 bases long and in frame from the first base. CDR1 and CDR2 are read off the germline V gene as KGHDR and SFDVKD. In regard to this clone: The antigen this receptor binds is unknown. No much larger clonotype is one base removed from it; base qualities were not supplied.

Another Seattle source contributed samples from volunteer blood donors who had recovered from COVID-19. Each collaborating institution followed its own protocols to collect whole blood in K2EDTA tubes. For TCRbeta analysis, collaborator samples were shipped as frozen whole blood, as isolated PBMCs, or as DNA extracted from either sample type. The source material was peripheral blood. This TCR was recovered from a woman between 18 and 29 years old who had recovered from COVID-19. The chain is assembled from TRBV24-1 and TRBJ1-1; a tentative D match to TRBD1 spans 5 bases. The encoded CDR3 is CATFTGALTEAFF. In nucleotides, the sequence is TGTGCCACCTTTACTGGGGCATTGACTGAAGCTTTCTTT.